This TCR beta chain was found in a study of identical twins. Notes on the study in general: For cord blood, abundant beta clonotypes had fewer insertions, unlike memory repertoires, which showed none.

CDR3 length: 14 residues. The ends were cut back, 1 base at V and 0 bases at J, with 7 bases in the middle. Germline values: CDR1 DFQATT, CDR2 SNEGSKA (reference sequence). TCRdb re-analysed the 5' RACE reads in MiXCR, keeping a single row per CDR3 protein. The data hold 240,000 or so distinct CDR3 sequences, with roughly 13% observed a single time. This clonotype was observed at least ten times. Its antigen is unknown. Every one of the donors was a healthy Caucasian. The same sample was also studied in work on yellow fever vaccine responses in identical twins.

This TCR derives from a woman younger than 30 in good health. Sequencing was done on a sample of memory (CD45RO+) T cells sorted from blood. The chain is built from TRBV20-1 and TRBJ2-4; a possible D gene is TRBD2 (5 bases). The CDR3 DNA reads as TGCAGTGCTAGAGTAGGACTAGCCAAAAACATTCAGTACTTC. Its protein is CSARVGLAKNIQYF.